A single T cell receptor (beta chain) is shown here with its context. The antigen is not known. The CDR3 is 14 residues long. From germline, CDR1 is LNHDA and CDR2 SQIVND (reference sequence). The V end lost 4 bases, the J end lost 0 bases, and 7 bases lay between the germline ends. Libraries were prepared by immunoSEQ multiplex PCR; TCRdb keeps only in-frame clonotypes and omits some of them. Among tens of thousands of clones listed, about 90% were seen once. The sample is drawn from a study of T cell responses to AZD1222 COVID-19 vaccine. Study findings and constraints: The repertoires were collected only after the peak T cell response. Just a handful of AZD1222 recipients tested seropositive at baseline. Spike-specific TCR breadth and depth went up after people got two AZD1222 doses.

Sequences were derived from peripheral blood, sampled on day 0 of AZD1222 vaccination. This sequence was found in an adult in good health. The chain combines TRBV19 with TRBJ1-3; no clear D gene. CDR3 DNA sequence: TGTGCCAGTAGTACCGACGGCTCTGGAAACACCATATATTTT. Protein sequence: CASSTDGSGNTIYF.